These 16 T cell receptor beta chains share one sample of origin, sequenced in a study of CD8 T cells in Susac syndrome. Random hexamers were used to reverse transcribe 0.5 to 1 ug of RNA. Using its own MiXCR run on the immunoSEQ multiplex PCR reads, TCRdb lists one record per CDR3 protein. The top ten clones hold 0.14% of a sample with about 120,000 distinct CDR3 sequences, around 90% of them seen once. Sample: CD4+ T cells from PBMCs. These receptors all come from a human donor in good health.

The V and J genes are TRBV29-1 and TRBJ1-4; D is perhaps TRBD1 (5 bases). This CDR3 region has 13 residues. Germline lookup yields CDR1 SQVTM and CDR2 ANQGSEA. Trimming removed 6 bases at V and 4 bases at J, with 12 bases between. In DNA, the CDR3 is TGCAGCGTCGCCCGGGACTATAATGAAAAACTGTTTTTT. Its translation: CSVARDYNEKLFF. Full variable domain (missing parts from reference TRBV29-1 and TRBJ1-4): SAVISQKPSRDICQRGTSLTIQCQVDSQVTMMFWYRQQPGQSLTLIATANQGSEATYESGFVIDKFPISRPNLTFSTLTVSNMSPEDSSIYLCSVARDYNEKLFFGSGTQLSVL.

The gene calls are TRBV30 and TRBJ1-1, with D possibly matching TRBD1 (6 bases). Germline V CDR1 and CDR2: GTSNPN, SVGIG (reference sequence). The CDR3 contains 13 residues. V gave up 2 bases and J gave up 1 base, with 8 bases separating them. CDR3 sequence reads: CAWSRGQNTEAFF. CDR3 nucleotides: TGTGCCTGGAGTCGGGGACAGAACACTGAAGCTTTCTTT. The whole variable domain, filled in from reference TRBV30 and TRBJ1-1, reads SQTIHQWPATLVQPVGSPLSLECTVEGTSNPNLYWYRQAAGRGLQLLFYSVGIGQISSEVPQNLSASRPQDRQFILSSKKLLLSDSGFYLCAWSRGQNTEAFFGQGTRLTVV.

V is TRBV14 and J is TRBJ2-1, with D tentatively TRBD2 (6 bases). Trimming removed 1 base at V and 3 bases at J, with 13 bases between. The CDR3 runs 16 residues. Germline V lookup: CDR1 SGHDN, CDR2 FVKESK. The CDR3: CASSQVLGTVYNEQFF. The CDR3 bases are TGTGCCAGCAGCCAAGTCCTGGGGACTGTCTACAATGAGCAGTTCTTC.

The rearrangement joins TRBV5-1 to TRBJ1-1; D is unresolved. This CDR3 spans 12 amino acids. V lost 4 bases, J lost 6 bases, and 10 bases lay in between. CDR1 and CDR2 from the germline V gene are SGHRS and YFSETQ. The CDR3 protein is CASSTNGAEAFF. The CDR3 nucleotides read TGCGCCAGCAGCACGAACGGCGCTGAAGCTTTCTTT.

This chain uses TRBV19 with TRBJ2-1; 14 bases agree with TRBD2. This CDR3 is 16 amino acids long. Looked up from germline, CDR1 is LNHDA and CDR2 is SQIVND (reference sequence). J was trimmed by 5 bases and V by 7 bases; bases with no gene match: 7. This chain's CDR3 is CASTGTSGGYNNEQFF. The DNA of the CDR3 is TGTGCCAGTACCGGGACTAGCGGGGGATATAACAATGAGCAGTTCTTC.

This clonotype was counted a single time. The chain combines TRBV27 with TRBJ2-2, with D perhaps TRBD1 (6 bases). Trimming removed 0 bases at V and 4 bases at J, with 9 bases between. The CDR3 sequence is 15 residues long. Germline CDR1 and CDR2: MNHEY and SMNVEV (reference sequence). The CDR3 nucleotides read TGTGCCAGCAGTTTATCGGACAGAGTCACCGGGGAGCTGTTTTTT. Protein product: CASSLSDRVTGELFF.

In this sample, this clonotype turned up once. The V and J genes are TRBV6-2 or TRBV6-3 and TRBJ2-7; 10 nucleotides match TRBD2. J was trimmed by 2 bases and V by 7 bases; bases with no gene match: 8. The CDR3 is 15 residues long. Per the germline V gene, CDR1 is MNHEY and CDR2 is SVGEGT. The DNA for the CDR3 is TGTGCCAGCAAGAGGGAGCGGGAGGGGACCTACGAGCAGTACTTC. Its protein is CASKREREGTYEQYF.

CDR3 coding DNA: TGTGCCAGCAGCCAAGAAGGGGGTCTCTCCTACAATGAGCAGTTCTTC. Its translation: CASSQEGGLSYNEQFF. This sequence joins TRBV3-1 and TRBJ2-1; a weak D match, TRBD1 (6 bases). The germline V and J ends were trimmed by 0 bases and 0 bases, with 9 bases remaining between them. There are 16 residues in the CDR3. In germline, CDR1 is LGHDT, CDR2 YNNKEL (reference sequence).

The chain is built from TRBV23-1 and TRBJ2-1, with TRBD2 matching 11 bases. TRBV23-1 is reported as an ORF; its role is uncertain. Trimming at V came to 8 bases and at J to 8 bases, leaving 11 bases not matched to a gene. This CDR3 has 15 residues. CDR3 in amino acids: CASRRTSGPEDEQFF. CDR3 DNA sequence: TGCGCCAGCCGAAGGACTAGCGGGCCCGAGGATGAGCAGTTCTTC.

The chain links TRBV20-1 to TRBJ2-1, with 8 bases aligning to TRBD2. Germline assignment: CDR1 DFQATT and CDR2 SNEGSKA (reference sequence). J gave up 7 bases and V 4 bases, and 9 bases lay outside the gene matches. CDR3 size: 14 residues. This CDR3 is CSATGTGGRNEQFF. The CDR3 nucleotides read TGCAGTGCTACAGGGACGGGAGGGCGAAATGAGCAGTTCTTC.

This chain joins TRBV20-1 and TRBJ2-3, with 12 bases fitting TRBD2. V gave up 4 bases and J gave up 6 bases; unmatched junction bases: 8. Looked up from germline, CDR1 is DFQATT and CDR2 is SNEGSKA (reference sequence). The CDR3 covers 15 residues. The CDR3 sequence: CSATSLAGGTDTQYF. CDR3 coding DNA: TGCAGTGCTACTTCGCTAGCGGGGGGGACCGATACGCAGTATTTT.

The J gene is TRBJ2-6, the V gene TRBV6-4; D is perhaps TRBD2 (6 bases). Trimming removed 9 bases from V and 3 bases from J, with 15 bases in between. CDR3 length: 15 residues. CDR1 is MRHNA, CDR2 SNTAGT, per germline. The CDR3 sequence is CASGPGTGGANVLTF. In DNA, the CDR3 is TGTGCCAGTGGCCCCGGGACTGGTGGGGCCAACGTCCTGACTTTC.

The genes are TRBV19 and TRBJ1-1; D gene ambiguous. Trimming left V 3 bases short and J 4 bases short, with 15 bases between. The CDR3 extends over 15 amino acids. The germline CDR1 and CDR2 sequences are LNHDA and SQIVND (reference sequence). CDR3 sequence (DNA): TGTGCCAGTAGTATCGGGTGGTCGAAGGGCACTGAAGCTTTCTTT. The encoded protein is CASSIGWSKGTEAFF. Combining the CDR3 with reference TRBV19 and TRBJ1-1 gives the whole variable domain DGGITQSPKYLFRKEGQNVTLSCEQNLNHDAMYWYRQDPGQGLRLIYYSQIVNDFQKGDIAEGYSVSREKKESFPLTVTSAQKNPTAFYLCASSIGWSKGTEAFFGQGTRLTVV.

The V call is TRBV5-6, the J call TRBJ2-1; D ambiguous. Germline V lookup: CDR1 SGHDT, CDR2 YYEEEE. Between the trimmed V and J ends, which lost 4 bases and 6 bases, there was a span of 17 bases. The CDR3 is made up of 15 amino acids. The chain's CDR3 is CASSPGLLLVNEQFF. CDR3 coding DNA: TGTGCCAGCAGCCCCGGGCTCCTCCTCGTCAATGAGCAGTTCTTC.

The V and J genes are TRBV7-2 and TRBJ1-2; TRBD1 aligns across 11 bases. Germline assignment: CDR1 SGHTA and CDR2 FQGNSA. The CDR3 spans 17 residues. Losses at the gene ends were 5 bases for V and 6 bases for J; bases not matched to a gene: 14. Here the CDR3 DNA reads TGTGCCAGCAGCCCCCTAGTTCTTGGGACAGGGGGTGATGGCTACACCTTC. Translating gives CASSPLVLGTGGDGYTF.

The genes are TRBV7-9 and TRBJ2-7, with D unresolved. Germline V gene lookup returns CDR1 SEHNR and CDR2 FQNEAQ (reference sequence). This CDR3 is 14 amino acids long. The V end lost 1 base, the J end lost 7 bases, and 14 bases lay between the germline ends. In DNA, the CDR3 is TGTGCCAGCAGCTTAGGCGGAGTGCTGGGGGAGCAGTACTTC. This translates into CASSLGGVLGEQYF.